Below are 20 T cell receptor beta chains sequenced from a single sample in a study of a mutant IDH1 vaccine in newly diagnosed glioma. What these receptors recognize is not known. The time point was: week 35, safety follow-up. With topical imiquimod, each dose of the vaccine consisted of 300 ug of mutant IDH1 20-mer peptide. Profiling relied on immunoSEQ multiplex PCR, and the TCRdb table lists in-frame clones only, not all of them. The table lists 25,000 to 30,000 clones, about 70% of them singletons, with more than 6.5% in the top ten. Sequencing was performed on PBMCs, taken from a glioma patient whose treatment included an IDH1 peptide vaccine. These TCRs come from a man between 50 and 59 years old with glioma.

This rearrangement joins TRBV6-5 to TRBJ1-3; D is possibly TRBD1 (5 bases). The CDR3 runs to 15 residues. V shed 5 bases and J shed 0 bases, with 11 bases lying between them. Germline CDR1 MNHEY, CDR2 SVGAGI. CDR3 sequence: CASSPSGDSGNTIYF. CDR3 nucleotides: TGTGCCAGCAGTCCGTCGGGGGACTCTGGAAACACCATATATTTT.

By share, this clone counts as medium-sized. The chain uses TRBV11-1 and TRBJ1-1, with D maybe TRBD1 (5 bases). Trimming shortened V by 1 base and J by 1 base, and 7 bases separated the two germline ends. The CDR3 extends over 14 amino acids. Looked up from germline, CDR1 is SGHAT and CDR2 is FQDESV (reference sequence). CDR3 DNA: TGTGCCAGCAGCTTAGGCGGGGGGAACACTGAAGCTTTCTTT. It encodes CASSLGGGNTEAFF.

V and J are TRBV6-5 and TRBJ1-1, with 7 bases identical to TRBD1. Germline lookup yields CDR1 MNHEY and CDR2 SVGAGI. V trimming: 3 bases; J trimming: 0 bases; junction bases outside the gene matches: 1. The CDR3 is 14 amino acids. The CDR3: CASSYRGLNTEAFF. CDR3 in DNA: TGTGCCAGCAGTTATAGGGGGCTGAACACTGAAGCTTTCTTT.

There are a few counts of this clone. The gene calls are TRBV19 and TRBJ1-1, with a possible D match to TRBD1 (6 bases). This CDR3 is 13 amino acids long. CDR1 and CDR2 (germline): LNHDA, SQIVND (reference sequence). The V and J ends lost 9 bases and 3 bases respectively, with 14 bases between them. CDR3 DNA: TGTGCCAGCCGAGGGGGTTTTGACACTGAAGCTTTCTTT. Translated, it gives CASRGGFDTEAFF.

The chain links TRBV21-1 to TRBJ1-6; TRBD1 is the table's D call, not checked against the DNA. TRBV21-1 is tagged as a pseudogene. There are 21 residues in the CDR3. The DNA of the CDR3 is TGTGCCAGCAGCAAAGGCGAGACAGGGGAGTCCCGTGGAACCTATAATTCACCCCTCCACTTT. Amino acid sequence: CASSKGETGESRGTYNSPLHF.

V and J are TRBV19 and TRBJ2-1, with 7 positions matching TRBD1. V was pared by 5 bases and J by 8 bases, with 9 bases of the junction left unmatched. Germline CDR1 and CDR2: LNHDA and SQIVND (reference sequence). CDR3 length: 14 residues. The CDR3 region has the DNA TGTGCCAGTAGTCCCCCGGGACAGACGGATGAGCAGTTCTTC. As protein: CASSPPGQTDEQFF.

The chain employs TRBV5-1 and TRBJ2-7; TRBD1 matches at 7 bases. The CDR3 has 13 residues. Germline V lookup: CDR1 SGHRS, CDR2 YFSETQ. Trimming at V came to 4 bases and at J to 3 bases, leaving 4 bases not matched to a gene. CDR3 loop: CASSLRDSYEQYF. DNA of the CDR3: TGCGCCAGCAGCCTCCGGGACAGCTACGAGCAGTACTTC.

The rearrangement links TRBV7-2 to TRBJ2-7, with D tentatively TRBD1 (6 bases). This CDR3 spans 12 amino acids. V shed 6 bases and J shed 3 bases, with 9 bases lying between them. CDR1 SGHTA and CDR2 FQGNSA come from the germline V gene. The CDR3 DNA is TGTGCCAGCAGTGTACAGGGCTACGAGCAGTACTTC. The encoded protein is CASSVQGYEQYF.

V is TRBV10-3 and J is TRBJ2-7, with TRBD1 identical over 10 bases. V was clipped by 6 bases and J by 3 bases; unmatched bases: 8. The CDR3 contains 15 residues. Germline V gene sequence: CDR1 ENHRY, CDR2 SYGVKD. The DNA of the CDR3 is TGTGCCATCAGCCCGGGACAGGGGCCCTACTACGAGCAGTACTTC. Translated: CAISPGQGPYYEQYF.

The chain uses TRBV12-5 and TRBJ2-3, with D unclear. The CDR3 has 12 amino acids. The germline V gene has CDR1 LGHNT and CDR2 FRNRAP. V dropped 5 bases and J dropped 7 bases, with 10 bases sitting between them. CDR3 in DNA: TGTGCTAGTGGTCCCCTCTCGAATACGCAGTATTTT. Translation: CASGPLSNTQYF.

The chain uses TRBV25-1 and TRBJ2-1; TRBD2 might be the D (6 bases). The CDR3 covers 13 residues. V lost 5 bases and J 9 bases, leaving 14 bases between the germline ends. The germline V gene encodes CDR1 MGHDK and CDR2 SYGVNS. The DNA for the CDR3 is TGTGCCAGCAGTCCCTCGCGGGGAGGTGAGCAGTTCTTC. As protein: CASSPSRGGEQFF.

CDR3 amino acids: CASSAGTGGNEQFF. CDR3 bases: TGTGCCAGCTCAGCCGGGACAGGGGGCAATGAGCAGTTCTTC. The gene calls are TRBV18 and TRBJ2-1; 11 nucleotides match TRBD1. CDR3 length equals 14 residues. CDR1 is KGHSH and CDR2 is LQKENI in the germline V gene. Trimming at V came to 5 bases and at J to 6 bases, leaving 3 bases not matched to a gene.

The chain links TRBV29-1 to TRBJ2-7, with 11 positions matching TRBD1. V was clipped by 5 bases and J by 7 bases; unmatched bases: 10. CDR1 is SQVTM, CDR2 ANQGSEA, per germline. The CDR3 has 14 amino acids. The CDR3 bases are TGCAGCGTTTGGAGGGGGGACAGGGGGAGGGAGCAGTACTTC. It specifies CSVWRGDRGREQYF.

The chain joins TRBV5-1 to TRBJ2-5; TRBD2 agrees at 8 bases. The CDR3 length is 13 residues. V lost 5 bases, J lost 1 base, and 1 base stayed unmatched. CDR1 and CDR2 from the germline V gene are SGHRS and YFSETQ. This CDR3 is CASRTSAQETQYF. CDR3 nucleotide sequence: TGCGCCAGCAGGACTAGCGCCCAAGAGACCCAGTACTTC.

The genes are TRBV11-3 and TRBJ2-3; D gene uncertain. The germline V gene has CDR1 SGHNT and CDR2 YENEEA. The CDR3 is made up of 12 amino acids. V was clipped by 5 bases and J by 0 bases, with 3 bases between them. As DNA, the CDR3 is TGTGCCAGCAGCCCTAGCACAGATACGCAGTATTTT. Protein sequence: CASSPSTDTQYF.

V usage is TRBV20-1 and J usage is TRBJ2-1, with D maybe TRBD2 (5 bases). This CDR3 comprises 11 residues. V lost 3 bases to trimming and J lost 7 bases, with 7 bases between them. Germline V gene data show CDR1 as DFQATT and CDR2 as SNEGSKA (reference sequence). The CDR3 reads CSARRVNEQFF. In nucleotides, the CDR3 is TGCAGTGCTAGGCGGGTTAATGAGCAGTTCTTC.

As to this clone: An end of the junction differs from the germline gene, which may be a read error. This chain links TRBV6-5 with TRBJ1-2; D uncertain. This CDR3 has 16 residues. Germline CDR1 reads MNHEY; CDR2 reads SVGAGI. The CDR3 region is CASSLRPASRGYGYTF. The CDR3 nucleotides are TGTGCCAGTAGTTTGAGGCCTGCCTCGCGGGGCTATGGCTACACCTTC.

The chain recombines TRBV5-1 with TRBJ1-1; D gene unclear. This CDR3 has 13 amino acids. Trimming shortened V by 3 bases and J by 3 bases, and 9 bases separated the two germline ends. Germline lookup yields CDR1 SGHRS and CDR2 YFSETQ. This CDR3 reads CASSYWGYTEAFF. Written as DNA, the CDR3 is TGCGCCAGCAGCTACTGGGGTTACACTGAAGCTTTCTTT.

This clone was counted a single time. The gene calls are TRBV6-6 and TRBJ2-7; a possible D gene is TRBD2 (7 bases). CDR3 length equals 15 residues. The germline CDR1 and CDR2 sequences are MNHNY and SVGAGI (reference sequence). V lost 0 bases to trimming and J lost 7 bases, with 16 bases between them. The CDR3 region is CASSYSGGLMREQYF. CDR3 in DNA: TGTGCCAGCAGTTACTCCGGGGGGCTAATGAGGGAGCAGTACTTC.

The chain employs TRBV5-4 and TRBJ1-2, with 8 bases identical to TRBD1. Germline lookup yields CDR1 SGHNT and CDR2 YYREEE (reference sequence). The CDR3 sequence is 13 residues long. With V trimmed by 5 bases and J by 5 bases, 5 bases remained unmatched. This CDR3 reads CASSADREYGYTF. DNA of the CDR3: TGTGCCAGCAGTGCGGACAGGGAGTATGGCTACACCTTC.